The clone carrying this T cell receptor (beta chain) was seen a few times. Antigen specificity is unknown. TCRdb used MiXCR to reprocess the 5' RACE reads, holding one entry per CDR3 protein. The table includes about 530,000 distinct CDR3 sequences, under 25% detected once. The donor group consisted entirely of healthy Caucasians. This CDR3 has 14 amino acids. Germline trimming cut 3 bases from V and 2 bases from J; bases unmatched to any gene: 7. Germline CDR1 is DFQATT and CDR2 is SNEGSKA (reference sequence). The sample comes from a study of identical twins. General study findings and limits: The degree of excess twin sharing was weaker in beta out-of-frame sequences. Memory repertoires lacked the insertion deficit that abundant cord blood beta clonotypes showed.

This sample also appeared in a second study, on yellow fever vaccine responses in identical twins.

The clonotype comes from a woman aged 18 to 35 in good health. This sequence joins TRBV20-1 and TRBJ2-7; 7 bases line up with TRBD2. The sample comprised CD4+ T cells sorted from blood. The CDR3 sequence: CSARGGRTAYEQYF. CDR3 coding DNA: TGCAGTGCTAGGGGGGGGAGGACCGCCTACGAGCAGTACTTC.